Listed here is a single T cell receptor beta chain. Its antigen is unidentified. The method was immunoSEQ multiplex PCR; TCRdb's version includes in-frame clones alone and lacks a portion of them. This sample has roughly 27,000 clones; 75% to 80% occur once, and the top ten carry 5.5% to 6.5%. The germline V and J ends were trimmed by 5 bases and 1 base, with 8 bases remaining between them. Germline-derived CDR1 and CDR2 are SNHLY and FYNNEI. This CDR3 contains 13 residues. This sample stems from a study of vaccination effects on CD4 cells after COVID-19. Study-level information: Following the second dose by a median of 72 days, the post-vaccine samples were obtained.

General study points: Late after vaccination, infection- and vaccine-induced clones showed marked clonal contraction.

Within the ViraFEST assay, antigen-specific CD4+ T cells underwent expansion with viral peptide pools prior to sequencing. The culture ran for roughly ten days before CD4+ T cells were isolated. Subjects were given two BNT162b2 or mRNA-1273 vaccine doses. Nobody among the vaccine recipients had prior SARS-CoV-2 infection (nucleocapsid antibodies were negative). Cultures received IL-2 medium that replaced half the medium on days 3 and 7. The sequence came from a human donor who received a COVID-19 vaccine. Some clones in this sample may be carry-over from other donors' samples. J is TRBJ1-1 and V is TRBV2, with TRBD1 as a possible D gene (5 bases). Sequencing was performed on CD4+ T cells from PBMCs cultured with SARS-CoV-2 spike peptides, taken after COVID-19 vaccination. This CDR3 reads CASSPQGNTEAFF. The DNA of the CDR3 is TGTGCCAGCAGTCCCCAGGGGAACACTGAAGCTTTCTTT.